The 20 T cell receptor beta chains given below trace back to one sample, sequenced in a study of OX40 agonist ivuxolimab in advanced cancers. Sequencing was performed with immunoSEQ multiplex PCR; in TCRdb, only in-frame clones are kept and a portion is missing. The data contain approximately 47,000 clones, 85% to 90% of them singletons. Sequencing used CD4+ or CD8+ T cells sorted from blood, obtained in a trial of the OX40 agonist ivuxolimab. Receptor source: an adult with an advanced solid tumor such as melanoma, head and neck, liver or kidney cancer.

This clone was counted a single time. This sequence joins TRBV7-8 and TRBJ2-7; a weak D match, TRBD2 (7 bases). The CDR3 totals 16 residues. Per the germline V gene, CDR1 is SGHVS and CDR2 is FQNEAQ. The V gene lost 1 base and the J gene lost 0 bases, with 13 bases spanning the gap. CDR3 coding DNA: TGTGCCAGCAGCTTAGTTGGGGGGGCGGTCTCCTACGAGCAGTACTTC. This encodes CASSLVGGAVSYEQYF.

This clone appeared a single time. CDR3 protein: CASGTISYNEQFF. The CDR3 coding sequence is TGTGCCAGCGGGACTATCTCCTACAATGAGCAGTTCTTC. The chain recombines TRBV6-4 with TRBJ2-1, with 7 bases matching TRBD2. The germline V gene has CDR1 MRHNA and CDR2 SNTAGT. Trimming cost V 8 bases and J 0 bases; bases outside gene matches: 1. There are 13 residues in the CDR3.

This chain joins TRBV6-5 and TRBJ2-7; 10 bases map to TRBD1. The CDR3 runs 14 residues. Germline trimming cut 5 bases from V and 4 bases from J; bases unmatched to any gene: 5. Germline V gene sequence: CDR1 MNHEY, CDR2 SVGAGI. The chain's CDR3 is CASSAPGQGYEQYF. The CDR3 nucleotides read TGTGCCAGCAGTGCACCGGGACAGGGGTACGAGCAGTACTTC.

V usage is TRBV28 and J usage is TRBJ2-3, with D possibly TRBD1 on 6 matching bases. The germline V gene encodes CDR1 MDHEN and CDR2 SYDVKM. The length of the CDR3 is 17 residues. The V and J ends lost 4 bases and 1 base respectively, with 18 bases between them. CDR3 DNA: TGTGCCAGCAGTTACGCGTGGGGGCCCGGGGGCACAGATACGCAGTATTTT. This sequence encodes CASSYAWGPGGTDTQYF. Full variable domain (rest looked up from reference TRBV28 and TRBJ2-3): DVKVTQSSRYLVKRTGEKVFLECVQDMDHENMFWYRQDPGLGLRLIYFSYDVKMKEKGDIPEGYSVSREKKERFSLILESASTNQTSMYLCASSYAWGPGGTDTQYFGPGTRLTVL.

V and J are TRBV19 and TRBJ2-5, with a tentative D call TRBD1 (6 bases). The CDR3 loop spans 13 amino acids. V lost 5 bases to trimming and J lost 7 bases, with 14 bases between them. Germline V lookup: CDR1 LNHDA, CDR2 SQIVND (reference sequence). The CDR3 spells CASSRAGVVTQYF. The CDR3 DNA reads TGTGCCAGTAGTCGGGCAGGGGTTGTGACCCAGTACTTC.

This chain uses TRBV5-1 with TRBJ1-4; 9 bases agree with TRBD1. Germline CDR1 is SGHRS and CDR2 is YFSETQ. The CDR3 is 14 amino acids. V was clipped by 3 bases and J by 7 bases; unmatched bases: 4. CDR3 DNA sequence: TGCGCCAGCAGCTCCGGACAGGGGTCTGAAAAACTGTTTTTT. This sequence encodes CASSSGQGSEKLFF. Based on the CDR3 plus reference TRBV5-1 and TRBJ1-4, the full variable domain is KAGVTQTPRYLIKTRGQQVTLSCSPISGHRSVSWYQQTPGQGLQFLFEYFSETQRNKGNFPGRFSGRQFSNSRSEMNVSTLELGDSALYLCASSSGQGSEKLFFGSGTQLSVL.

This chain connects TRBV10-1 to TRBJ2-5; 12 nucleotides agree with TRBD2. This CDR3 has 16 residues. CDR1 and CDR2 from the germline V gene are WNHNN and SYGVQD (reference sequence). Unmatched junction bases numbered 4, after V lost 3 bases and J lost 2 bases. CDR3 DNA: TGCGCCAGCAGTGACTGGACTAGCGGGGCTCAAGAGACCCAGTACTTC. Protein sequence: CASSDWTSGAQETQYF.

This clone appeared a few times. The rearrangement joins TRBV6-5 to TRBJ1-1; D is uncertain. Trimming stripped 10 bases from V and 0 bases from J, with 6 bases between. Germline CDR1 MNHEY, CDR2 SVGAGI. The CDR3 totals 11 residues. CDR3 DNA sequence: TGTGCCACCCAGGTGAACACTGAAGCTTTCTTT. Its protein is CATQVNTEAFF.

The J gene is TRBJ2-3, the V gene TRBV11-2, with D uncertain. This CDR3 comprises 15 residues. The germline V gene encodes CDR1 SGHAT and CDR2 FQNNGV. Trimming stripped 1 base from V and 0 bases from J, with 8 bases between. CDR3 coding DNA: TGTGCCAGCAGCTTAGTGCGCCTTAGCACAGATACGCAGTATTTT. Translating gives CASSLVRLSTDTQYF.

J is TRBJ1-2 and V is TRBV7-3; TRBD1 matches at 9 bases. This CDR3 comprises 17 residues. The germline V gene has CDR1 SGHTA and CDR2 FQGTGA. Trimming removed 0 bases from V and 7 bases from J; junction bases left unmatched: 12. CDR3 region: CASSLTHPGQGLIGYTF. DNA for the CDR3: TGTGCCAGCAGCTTAACCCACCCGGGACAGGGACTAATTGGCTACACCTTC.

This clone appeared a single time. The chain recombines TRBV19 with TRBJ2-2, with 8 nucleotides matching TRBD1. V shed 7 bases, J shed 3 bases, and the junction held 7 bases outside the gene matches. The germline CDR1 and CDR2 sequences are LNHDA and SQIVND (reference sequence). The CDR3 totals 15 residues. In nucleotides, the CDR3 is TGTGCCAGTATTCCGACAGGGGCTTACACCGGGGAGCTGTTTTTT. Translated: CASIPTGAYTGELFF. Together with reference TRBV19 and TRBJ2-2, the CDR3 gives the full variable domain: DGGITQSPKYLFRKEGQNVTLSCEQNLNHDAMYWYRQDPGQGLRLIYYSQIVNDFQKGDIAEGYSVSREKKESFPLTVTSAQKNPTAFYLCASIPTGAYTGELFFGEGSRLTVL.

The CDR3 here is CASSLEGQINSPLHF. CDR3 in DNA: TGTGCCAGCAGCTTAGAAGGACAGATTAATTCACCCCTCCACTTT. The V call is TRBV7-2, the J call TRBJ1-6; a weak D match, TRBD1 (6 bases). This CDR3 is built from 15 residues. Germline CDR1 reads SGHTA; CDR2 reads FQGNSA. V lost 1 base to trimming and J lost 6 bases, with 10 bases between them.

The genes are TRBV11-3 and TRBJ2-3, with D perhaps assigned TRBD1 or TRBD2 (5 bases each). In germline, CDR1 is SGHNT, CDR2 YENEEA. V gave up 5 bases and J gave up 0 bases, with 9 bases separating them. This CDR3 has 14 amino acids. The CDR3 bases are TGTGCCAGCAGCCGGGACGGAAGCACAGATACGCAGTATTTT. It encodes CASSRDGSTDTQYF.

J is TRBJ2-7 and V is TRBV30, with D possibly called TRBD1 or TRBD2 (5 bases each). Germline V gives CDR1 GTSNPN, CDR2 SVGIG (reference sequence). V lost 4 bases to trimming and J lost 7 bases, with 17 bases between them. The CDR3 spans 13 residues. The CDR3 loop reads CAWIPGPKAEQYF. In DNA form, the CDR3 reads TGTGCCTGGATTCCGGGGCCCAAGGCTGAGCAGTACTTC. The variable domain in full, completed from reference TRBV30 and TRBJ2-7, reads SQTIHQWPATLVQPVGSPLSLECTVEGTSNPNLYWYRQAAGRGLQLLFYSVGIGQISSEVPQNLSASRPQDRQFILSSKKLLLSDSGFYLCAWIPGPKAEQYFGPGTRLTVT.

A single count supports this clone. The J gene is TRBJ2-3, the V gene TRBV25-1; TRBD2 matches at 8 bases. V shed 6 bases and J 4 bases; nucleotides not matched to a gene: 12. The length of the CDR3 is 16 residues. Per the germline V gene, CDR1 is MGHDK and CDR2 is SYGVNS. The CDR3: CASRLGSAGVADTQYF. Written as DNA, the CDR3 is TGTGCCAGCAGGCTGGGGTCAGCGGGAGTAGCAGATACGCAGTATTTT. Drawing the rest from reference TRBV25-1 and TRBJ2-3, the complete variable domain is EADIYQTPRYLVIGTGKKITLECSQTMGHDKMYWYQQDPGMELHLIHYSYGVNSTEKGDLSSESTVSRIRTEHFPLTLESARPSHTSQYLCASRLGSAGVADTQYFGPGTRLTVL.

V and J are TRBV7-2 and TRBJ1-1, with D uncertain. The length of the CDR3 is 15 residues. Germline V gene data show CDR1 as SGHTA and CDR2 as FQGNSA. V dropped 3 bases and J dropped 1 base, with 12 bases sitting between them. The CDR3 nucleotides are TGTGCCAGCAGCTTCATTCTTCTGGGGAACACTGAAGCTTTCTTT. Translating it yields CASSFILLGNTEAFF.

The gene calls are TRBV18 and TRBJ1-4; the match to TRBD1 covers 9 bases. The germline gives CDR1 KGHSH, CDR2 LQKENI. Trimming at V came to 3 bases and at J to 8 bases, leaving 7 bases not matched to a gene. The CDR3 is 15 residues long. CDR3 sequence: CASSPRQGTGEKLFF. The CDR3 nucleotides are TGTGCCAGCTCACCGAGACAGGGGACAGGGGAAAAACTGTTTTTT.

The genes are TRBV6-5 and TRBJ1-2; TRBD1 aligns across 7 bases. CDR1 is MNHEY, CDR2 SVGAGI, per germline. The CDR3 covers 15 residues. V shed 5 bases, J shed 1 base, and the junction held 7 bases outside the gene matches. The CDR3: CASSTDRLDNYGYTF. The CDR3 nucleotides are TGTGCCAGCAGTACGGACAGGCTCGATAACTATGGCTACACCTTC.

This chain links TRBV7-9 with TRBJ2-7; D is perhaps TRBD1 (7 bases). The ends were cut back, 4 bases at V and 5 bases at J, with 15 bases in the middle. The CDR3 totals 14 residues. Germline lookup yields CDR1 SEHNR and CDR2 FQNEAQ (reference sequence). CDR3 bases: TGTGCCAGCAGCTCAGGGGGGCAGGGCAACGAGCAGTACTTC. It is translated as CASSSGGQGNEQYF.

This chain uses TRBV7-8 with TRBJ1-6, with 9 bases matching TRBD1. CDR1 is SGHVS, CDR2 FQNEAQ, per germline. CDR3 length: 16 amino acids. The V and J ends lost 5 bases and 6 bases, in that order; junction bases with no gene match: 8. In DNA, the CDR3 is TGTGCCAGCAGCCTAAACTCGGACAGGGGTAATTCACCCCTCCACTTT. Translation: CASSLNSDRGNSPLHF.